A selection of T cell receptor beta chains follows, all from one sample in a study of blood T cell repertoires in COVID-19. Method: immunoSEQ multiplex PCR; TCRdb's copy keeps in-frame clones and lacks some. In the table there are about 170,000 clones, 85% to 90% of which are singletons. The sample was peripheral blood. These receptors were obtained from an elderly woman in a cohort sampled during active or convalescent COVID-19. Both conserved end residues are part of each CDR3. The D gene is left open where the match is weak. Clone size, where shown, is once, few, many, or a class for clones that have expanded.

J: TRBJ1-4; D: .; V: TRBV30; size: .; DNA: TGTGCCTGGAGTCCGACTTCCGACAGGTATGAAAAACTGTTTTTT; CDR3: CAWSPTSDRYEKLFF
J: TRBJ1-1; D: .; V: TRBV7-9; size: .; DNA: TGTGCCAGCAGCTTACAGGGGCTAGGGGCTGTGAACACTGAAGCTTTCTTT; CDR3: CASSLQGLGAVNTEAFF
J: TRBJ2-1; D: TRBD2; V: TRBV4-1; size: .; DNA: TGCGCCAGCAGCCGGTTCGCGACTAGCGGGGGCTACAATGAGCAGTTCTTC; CDR3: CASSRFATSGGYNEQFF
J: TRBJ2-7; D: TRBD1; V: TRBV10-1; size: few; DNA: TGCGCCAGCAGCCGGACAGGGTGGCACGAGCAGTACTTC; CDR3: CASSRTGWHEQYF
J: TRBJ1-5; D: .; V: TRBV28; size: .; DNA: TGTGCCAGCAGTTTGAGCAGGGGTCTAAGCAATCAGCCCCAGCATTTT; CDR3: CASSLSRGLSNQPQHF
J: TRBJ2-7; D: .; V: TRBV6-6; size: .; DNA: TGTGCCAGCAGTTTAAGGAGCGTAGGTTCAGCGTACGAGCAGTACTTC; CDR3: CASSLRSVGSAYEQYF
J: TRBJ1-6; D: .; V: TRBV9; size: .; DNA: TGTGCCAGCAGGGTAGGAGTGGGGACCTCGGGGGGACCCCTCCACTTT; CDR3: CASRVGVGTSGGPLHF
J: TRBJ1-3; D: .; V: TRBV7-6; size: .; DNA: TGTGCCAGCAGCTCCGGGGGAGGACCGGGAAACACCATATATTTT; CDR3: CASSSGGGPGNTIYF
J: TRBJ2-3; D: TRBD2; V: TRBV20-1; size: few; DNA: TGCAGTGCTAGTGCTACTAGCGGGGGGGCCCTTGGGACAGATACGCAGTATTTT; CDR3: CSASATSGGALGTDTQYF
J: TRBJ1-5; D: TRBD1; V: TRBV7-9; size: .; DNA: TGTGCCAGCAGCCTGGGACAGGGCAATCAGCCCCAGCATTTT; CDR3: CASSLGQGNQPQHF
J: TRBJ1-4; D: .; V: TRBV18; size: once; DNA: TGTGCCAGCTCACCTGGACTGGCTGAGGAAAAACTGTTTTTT; CDR3: CASSPGLAEEKLFF
J: TRBJ1-4; D: .; V: TRBV2; size: .; DNA: TGTGCCAGCAGTGAAGCACGGGCGGGTGAAAAACTGTTTTTT; CDR3: CASSEARAGEKLFF
J: TRBJ1-2; D: TRBD1; V: TRBV6-6; size: .; DNA: TGTGCCAGCACCACAGGAGGGGGCGCCAGCTATGGCTACACCTTC; CDR3: CASTTGGGASYGYTF
J: TRBJ2-6; D: .; V: TRBV5-4; size: once; DNA: TGTGCCAGCAGCCTGCTCTGGGCCGGGGCCAACGTCCTGACTTTC; CDR3: CASSLLWAGANVLTF
J: TRBJ1-2; D: TRBD1; V: TRBV6-2/TRBV6-3; size: once; DNA: TGTGCCAGCAGTTATGACAGGGGGAAGTTGGACTATGGCTACACCTTC; CDR3: CASSYDRGKLDYGYTF
J: TRBJ1-1; D: TRBD1; V: TRBV5-6; size: .; DNA: TGTGCCAGCAGCCGGAAACCACAGGGGGACACTGAAGCTTTCTTT; CDR3: CASSRKPQGDTEAFF
J: TRBJ1-1; D: TRBD1; V: TRBV5-1; size: .; DNA: TGCGCCAGCAACCCCCTAAGAGAGGGGGCTCTTCGACTGAACACTGAAGCTTTCTTT; CDR3: CASNPLREGALRLNTEAFF
J: TRBJ2-5; D: TRBD2; V: TRBV3-1/TRBV3-2; size: once; DNA: TGTGCCAGCAGCCAAGAGCAGCTAGCGGGCGGTTGGTGGGAAGAGACCCAGTACTTC; CDR3: CASSQEQLAGGWWEETQYF
J: TRBJ2-7; D: TRBD1; V: TRBV10-2; size: .; DNA: TGCGCCAGCAGAGACAGGGTGGAGAACGAGCAGTACTTC; CDR3: CASRDRVENEQYF
J: TRBJ1-1; D: .; V: TRBV11-2; size: .; DNA: TGTGCCAGCAGCTTAGGCCCTGCGACAGCCCGGAACACTGAAGCTTTCTTT; CDR3: CASSLGPATARNTEAFF
J: TRBJ2-1; D: .; V: TRBV12-5; size: .; DNA: TGTGCTAGTGGTTTTGGCGGGATTCGTAATGAGCAGTTCTTC; CDR3: CASGFGGIRNEQFF
J: TRBJ1-5; D: TRBD1; V: TRBV28; size: .; DNA: TGTGCCAGCAGCCCCTGGACAGGGTCGAGCAATCAGCCCCAGCATTTT; CDR3: CASSPWTGSSNQPQHF
J: TRBJ1-5; D: .; V: TRBV4-1; size: .; DNA: TGCGCCAGCAGCCAACAGGGGTTAGGGAATCAGCCCCAGCATTTT; CDR3: CASSQQGLGNQPQHF
J: TRBJ2-5; D: TRBD1; V: TRBV5-1; size: .; DNA: TGCGCCAGCAGCCGCTACAGGGGGGAAGAGACCCAGTACTTC; CDR3: CASSRYRGEETQYF
J: TRBJ1-2; D: TRBD1; V: TRBV6-5; size: .; DNA: TGTGCCAGCAGGACCTATGACAGGGGCGGCTATGGCTACACCTTC; CDR3: CASRTYDRGGYGYTF
J: TRBJ2-1; D: .; V: TRBV7-6; size: .; DNA: TGTGCCAGCAGCTTAGCTAGTTGGTCGGTCTCCTACAATGAGCAGTTCTTC; CDR3: CASSLASWSVSYNEQFF
J: TRBJ1-1; D: TRBD1; V: TRBV7-8; size: once; DNA: TGTGCCAGCAGCTTAGGAACAGGGGGTGCCACTGAAGCTTTCTTT; CDR3: CASSLGTGGATEAFF
J: TRBJ2-1; D: .; V: TRBV30; size: once; DNA: TGTGCCTGGACCTTCCTAGCGAACTCCTACAATGAGCAGTTCTTC; CDR3: CAWTFLANSYNEQFF
J: TRBJ2-1; D: TRBD1; V: TRBV11-3; size: .; DNA: TGTGCCAGCAGCTTCCGGGACAGGGGAAATGAGCAGTTCTTC; CDR3: CASSFRDRGNEQFF
J: TRBJ1-1; D: .; V: TRBV19; size: .; DNA: TGTGCCAGTACGGACACAGGTCATATGAACACTGAAGCTTTCTTT; CDR3: CASTDTGHMNTEAFF
J: TRBJ1-1; D: TRBD1; V: TRBV28; size: .; DNA: TGTGCCAGCAGTTTATGGCGGGGGACAGGGGAGATCGCTGAAGCTTTCTTT; CDR3: CASSLWRGTGEIAEAFF
J: TRBJ1-6; D: TRBD1; V: TRBV5-1; size: .; DNA: TGCGCCAGCAGCTTGGGGGACAGGAGCTCCTATAATTCACCCCTCCACTTT; CDR3: CASSLGDRSSYNSPLHF
J: TRBJ1-1; D: .; V: TRBV7-9; size: .; DNA: TGTGCCAGCAGAGCAGGGAGGGGGAACACTGAAGCTTTCTTT; CDR3: CASRAGRGNTEAFF
J: TRBJ2-7; D: .; V: TRBV2; size: .; DNA: TGTGCCAGCAGTGAGCAGTCGCCACCGTACGAGCAGTACTTC; CDR3: CASSEQSPPYEQYF
J: TRBJ2-3; D: TRBD2; V: TRBV9; size: .; DNA: TGTGCCAGCAGCGGAAGACTAGCGGGTAGCACAGATACGCAGTATTTT; CDR3: CASSGRLAGSTDTQYF
J: TRBJ2-7; D: .; V: TRBV7-9; size: once; DNA: TGTGCCAGCAGCTCAGGACGGGAACGGGGTTACGAGCAGTACTTC; CDR3: CASSSGRERGYEQYF
J: TRBJ2-7; D: TRBD2; V: TRBV18; size: .; DNA: TGTGCCAGCTCGCCCGCACTAGCGGGGGGACGCGAGCAGTACTTC; CDR3: CASSPALAGGREQYF
J: TRBJ1-4; D: TRBD1; V: TRBV11-2; size: few; DNA: TGTGCCAGCAGCTTAGGGACAGGGGGCCTTGAAAAACTGTTTTTT; CDR3: CASSLGTGGLEKLFF
J: TRBJ1-1; D: .; V: TRBV7-8; size: .; DNA: TGTGCCAGCAGCCCACAGGGTATTTTGATGAACACTGAAGCTTTCTTT; CDR3: CASSPQGILMNTEAFF
J: TRBJ1-2; D: .; V: TRBV27; size: .; DNA: TGTGCCAGCAGTTTTCGCGGGGCTCGGGGCTACACCTTC; CDR3: CASSFRGARGYTF